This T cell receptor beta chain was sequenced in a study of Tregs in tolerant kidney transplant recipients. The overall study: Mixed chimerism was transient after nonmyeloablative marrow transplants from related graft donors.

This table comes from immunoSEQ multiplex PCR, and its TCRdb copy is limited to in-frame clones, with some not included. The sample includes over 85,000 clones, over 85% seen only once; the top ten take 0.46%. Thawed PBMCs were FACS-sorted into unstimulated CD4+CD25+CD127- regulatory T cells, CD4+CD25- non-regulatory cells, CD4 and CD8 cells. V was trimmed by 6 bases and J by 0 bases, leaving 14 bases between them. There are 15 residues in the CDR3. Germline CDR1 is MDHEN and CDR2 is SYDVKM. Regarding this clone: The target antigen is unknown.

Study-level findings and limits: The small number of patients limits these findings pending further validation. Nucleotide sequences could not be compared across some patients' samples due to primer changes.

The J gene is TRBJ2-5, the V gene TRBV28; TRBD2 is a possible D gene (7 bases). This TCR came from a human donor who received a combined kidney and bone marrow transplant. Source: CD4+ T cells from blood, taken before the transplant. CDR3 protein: CASSWGGPYQETQYF. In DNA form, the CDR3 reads TGTGCCAGCAGCTGGGGGGGGCCATACCAAGAGACCCAGTACTTC.